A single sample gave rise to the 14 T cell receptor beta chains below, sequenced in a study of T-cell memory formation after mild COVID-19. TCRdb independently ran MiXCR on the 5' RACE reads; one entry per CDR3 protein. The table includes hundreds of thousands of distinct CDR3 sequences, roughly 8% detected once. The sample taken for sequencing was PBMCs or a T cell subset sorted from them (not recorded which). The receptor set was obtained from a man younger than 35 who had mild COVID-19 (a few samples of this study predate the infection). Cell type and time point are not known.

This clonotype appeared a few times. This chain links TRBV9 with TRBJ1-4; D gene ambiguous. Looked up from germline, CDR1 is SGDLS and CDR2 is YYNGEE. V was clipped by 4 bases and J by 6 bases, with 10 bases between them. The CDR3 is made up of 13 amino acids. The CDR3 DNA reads TGTGCCAGCAGCCCGCTTGGGGATGAAAAACTGTTTTTT. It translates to CASSPLGDEKLFF.

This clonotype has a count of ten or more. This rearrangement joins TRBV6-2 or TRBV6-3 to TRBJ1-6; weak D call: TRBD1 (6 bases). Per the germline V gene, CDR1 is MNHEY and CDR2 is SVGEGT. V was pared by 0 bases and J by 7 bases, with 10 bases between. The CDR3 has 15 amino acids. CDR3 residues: CASSYSGADNSPLHF. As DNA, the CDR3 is TGTGCCAGCAGTTACTCGGGGGCGGACAATTCACCCCTCCACTTT.

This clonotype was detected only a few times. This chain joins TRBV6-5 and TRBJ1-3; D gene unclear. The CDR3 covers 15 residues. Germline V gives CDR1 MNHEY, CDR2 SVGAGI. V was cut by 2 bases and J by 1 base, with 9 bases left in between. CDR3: CASSYDGVSGNTIYF. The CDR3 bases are TGTGCCAGCAGTTACGACGGGGTTTCTGGAAACACCATATATTTT.

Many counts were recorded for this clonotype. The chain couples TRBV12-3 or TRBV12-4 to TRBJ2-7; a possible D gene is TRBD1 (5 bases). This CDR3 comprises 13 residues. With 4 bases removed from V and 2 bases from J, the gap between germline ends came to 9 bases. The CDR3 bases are TGTGCCAGCAGTTCGGACAAGACCTACGAGCAGTACTTC. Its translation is CASSSDKTYEQYF.

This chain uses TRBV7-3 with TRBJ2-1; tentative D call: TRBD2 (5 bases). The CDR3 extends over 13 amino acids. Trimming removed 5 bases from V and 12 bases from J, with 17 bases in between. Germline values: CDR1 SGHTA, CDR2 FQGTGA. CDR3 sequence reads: CASSPGSGSLQFF. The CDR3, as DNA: TGTGCCAGCAGCCCGGGGTCCGGCTCTTTGCAGTTCTTC.

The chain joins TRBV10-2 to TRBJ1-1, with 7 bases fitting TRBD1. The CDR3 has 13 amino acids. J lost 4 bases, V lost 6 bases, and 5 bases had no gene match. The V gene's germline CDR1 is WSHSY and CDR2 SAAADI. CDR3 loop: CASSQQGFTEAFF. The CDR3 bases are TGCGCCAGCAGCCAACAGGGGTTCACTGAAGCTTTCTTT.

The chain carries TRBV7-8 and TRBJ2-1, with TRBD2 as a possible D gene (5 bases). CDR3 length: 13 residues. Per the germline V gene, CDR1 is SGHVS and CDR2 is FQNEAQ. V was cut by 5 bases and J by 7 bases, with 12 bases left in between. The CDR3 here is CASSPLGENEQFF. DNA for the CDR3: TGTGCCAGCAGCCCACTAGGAGAAAATGAGCAGTTCTTC. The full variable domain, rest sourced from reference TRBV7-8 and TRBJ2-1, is GAGVSQSPRYKVAKRGQDVALRCDPISGHVSLFWYQQALGQGPEFLTYFQNEAQLDKSGLPSDRFFAERPEGSVSTLKIQRTQQEDSAVYLCASSPLGENEQFFGPGTRLTVL.

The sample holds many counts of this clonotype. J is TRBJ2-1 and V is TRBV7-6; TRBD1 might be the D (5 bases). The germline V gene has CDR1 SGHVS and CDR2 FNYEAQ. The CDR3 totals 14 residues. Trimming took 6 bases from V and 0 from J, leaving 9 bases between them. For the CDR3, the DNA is TGTGCCAGCAGTCCGACAGTCTCCTACAATGAGCAGTTCTTC. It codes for CASSPTVSYNEQFF.

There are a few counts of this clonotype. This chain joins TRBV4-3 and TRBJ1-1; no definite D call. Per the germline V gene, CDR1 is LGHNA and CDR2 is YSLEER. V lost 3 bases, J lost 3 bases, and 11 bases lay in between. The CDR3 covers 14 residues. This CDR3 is CASSQKRAHTEAFF. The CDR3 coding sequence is TGCGCCAGCAGCCAGAAAAGGGCTCACACTGAAGCTTTCTTT.

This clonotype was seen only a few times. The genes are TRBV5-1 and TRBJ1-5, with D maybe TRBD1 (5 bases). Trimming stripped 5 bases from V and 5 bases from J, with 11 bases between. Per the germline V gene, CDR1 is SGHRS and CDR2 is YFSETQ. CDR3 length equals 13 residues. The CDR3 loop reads CASSRDPDQPQHF. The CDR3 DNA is TGCGCCAGCAGTCGGGACCCGGATCAGCCCCAGCATTTT.

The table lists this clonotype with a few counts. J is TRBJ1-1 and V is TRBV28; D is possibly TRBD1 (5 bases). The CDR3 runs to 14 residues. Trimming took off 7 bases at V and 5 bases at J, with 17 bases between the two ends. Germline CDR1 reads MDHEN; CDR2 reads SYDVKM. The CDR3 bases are TGTGCCAGCACTCTATTCCAGGAGGGGACTGAAGCTTTCTTT. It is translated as CASTLFQEGTEAFF.

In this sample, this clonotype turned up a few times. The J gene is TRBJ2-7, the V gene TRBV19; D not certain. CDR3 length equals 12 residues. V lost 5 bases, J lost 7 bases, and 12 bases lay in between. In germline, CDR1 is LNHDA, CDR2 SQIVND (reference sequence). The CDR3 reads CASSLGSREQYF. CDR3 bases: TGTGCCAGTAGTTTGGGATCCCGGGAGCAGTACTTC.

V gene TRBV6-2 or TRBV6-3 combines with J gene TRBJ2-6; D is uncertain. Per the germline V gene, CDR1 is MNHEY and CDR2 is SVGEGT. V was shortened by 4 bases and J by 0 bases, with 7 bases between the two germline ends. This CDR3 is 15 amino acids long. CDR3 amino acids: CASSSRSSGANVLTF. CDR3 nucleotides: TGTGCCAGCAGTTCCCGAAGCTCTGGGGCCAACGTCCTGACTTTC.

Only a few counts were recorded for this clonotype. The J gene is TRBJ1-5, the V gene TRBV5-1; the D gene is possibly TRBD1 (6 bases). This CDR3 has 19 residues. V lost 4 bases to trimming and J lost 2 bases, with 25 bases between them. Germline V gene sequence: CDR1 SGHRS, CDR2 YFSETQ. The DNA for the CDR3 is TGCGCCAGCAGCCCCTCACCGTCGGGTCAGGGGCGCGGCAATCAGCCCCAGCATTTT. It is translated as CASSPSPSGQGRGNQPQHF.